This is a list of T cell receptor beta chains from one sample in a study of T cells in Graves' hyperthyroidism and ophthalmopathy. TCRdb processed the multiplex PCR reads anew with MiXCR; each CDR3 protein has one entry. This sample carries 450,000 to 600,000 distinct CDR3 sequences, roughly 15% of them seen once, and the ten largest clones take about 14%. Sequenced material: blood. The source of these receptors is a woman aged 40 to 49 with Graves' hyperthyroidism. Both conserved end residues are part of each CDR3. Fields, in order: D gene, V gene, J gene, clone size, CDR3 protein, CDR3 DNA. D genes are given only for firm matches. For some rows the clone size is stated as once, few or many, or as a class when expanded; others skip it.

.	TRBV9	TRBJ2-3	.	CASSVEVGTDTQYF	TGTGCCAGCAGCGTAGAAGTAGGAACAGATACGCAGTATTTT
.	TRBV4-1	TRBJ1-1	.	CASSPQESTEAFF	TGCGCCAGCAGCCCCCAGGAAAGTACTGAAGCTTTCTTT
.	TRBV29-1	TRBJ2-2	few	CSVEFRRGANTGELFF	TGCAGCGTTGAGTTTCGTAGGGGGGCGAACACCGGGGAGCTGTTTTTT
.	TRBV29-1	TRBJ2-7	.	CSVGRDEQYF	TGCAGCGTTGGGAGGGACGAGCAGTACTTC
TRBD2	TRBV7-9	TRBJ2-7	many	CASSSIDPVSGRYPNEQYF	TGTGCCAGCAGCTCCATAGATCCTGTTAGCGGGAGATATCCTAACGAGCAGTACTTC
TRBD2	TRBV2	TRBJ2-1	many	CASSDPTSGRINEQFF	TGTGCCAGCAGTGACCCGACTAGCGGGAGAATCAATGAGCAGTTCTTC
.	TRBV6-2/TRBV6-3	TRBJ1-1	.	CASSLREANTEAFF	TGTGCCAGCAGTCTCAGGGAGGCGAACACTGAAGCTTTCTTT
.	TRBV3-1	TRBJ2-1	.	CASRSGAGGYNEQFF	TGTGCCAGCAGGTCCGGGGCAGGGGGGTACAATGAGCAGTTCTTC
.	TRBV6-1	TRBJ2-3	few	CASSETGIAQYF	TGTGCCAGCAGTGAAACCGGGATTGCGCAGTATTTT
.	TRBV6-2/TRBV6-3	TRBJ2-7	many	CATLLDGGYEQYF	TGTGCCACCTTACTAGACGGCGGGTACGAGCAGTACTTC
.	TRBV29-1	TRBJ2-3	few	CSVVFQGTSTDTQYF	TGCAGCGTTGTCTTCCAGGGCACTAGCACAGATACGCAGTATTTT
.	TRBV2	TRBJ2-1	many	CASSEDFASSGQFF	TGTGCCAGCAGTGAAGATTTTGCCTCATCGGGGCAGTTCTTC
.	TRBV7-9	TRBJ2-7	.	CASSDVTGHEQYF	TGTGCCAGCAGCGATGTGACAGGCCACGAGCAGTACTTC
.	TRBV19	TRBJ2-7	few	CASSISGSAYEQYF	TGTGCCAGTAGTATCAGTGGGAGCGCCTACGAGCAGTACTTC
TRBD1	TRBV5-1	TRBJ2-5	few	CASSHEGAAETQYF	TGCGCCAGCAGCCATGAGGGGGCCGCGGAGACCCAGTACTTC
.	TRBV4-2	TRBJ2-7	few	CASSPSSAASSYEQYF	TGTGCCAGCAGCCCGTCTAGTGCCGCCAGCTCCTACGAGCAGTACTTC
.	TRBV5-6	TRBJ2-5	.	CASSTGSLSRVQYF	TGTGCCAGCAGCACCGGGAGCCTATCCAGGGTCCAGTACTTC
.	TRBV7-9	TRBJ2-4	.	CASTPSGRDIDIQYF	TGTGCCAGCACCCCCTCGGGGAGGGACATAGACATTCAGTACTTC
TRBD1	TRBV20-1	TRBJ1-2	many	CSAYNPGQEAGYTF	TGCAGTGCTTACAATCCGGGACAGGAGGCTGGCTACACCTTC